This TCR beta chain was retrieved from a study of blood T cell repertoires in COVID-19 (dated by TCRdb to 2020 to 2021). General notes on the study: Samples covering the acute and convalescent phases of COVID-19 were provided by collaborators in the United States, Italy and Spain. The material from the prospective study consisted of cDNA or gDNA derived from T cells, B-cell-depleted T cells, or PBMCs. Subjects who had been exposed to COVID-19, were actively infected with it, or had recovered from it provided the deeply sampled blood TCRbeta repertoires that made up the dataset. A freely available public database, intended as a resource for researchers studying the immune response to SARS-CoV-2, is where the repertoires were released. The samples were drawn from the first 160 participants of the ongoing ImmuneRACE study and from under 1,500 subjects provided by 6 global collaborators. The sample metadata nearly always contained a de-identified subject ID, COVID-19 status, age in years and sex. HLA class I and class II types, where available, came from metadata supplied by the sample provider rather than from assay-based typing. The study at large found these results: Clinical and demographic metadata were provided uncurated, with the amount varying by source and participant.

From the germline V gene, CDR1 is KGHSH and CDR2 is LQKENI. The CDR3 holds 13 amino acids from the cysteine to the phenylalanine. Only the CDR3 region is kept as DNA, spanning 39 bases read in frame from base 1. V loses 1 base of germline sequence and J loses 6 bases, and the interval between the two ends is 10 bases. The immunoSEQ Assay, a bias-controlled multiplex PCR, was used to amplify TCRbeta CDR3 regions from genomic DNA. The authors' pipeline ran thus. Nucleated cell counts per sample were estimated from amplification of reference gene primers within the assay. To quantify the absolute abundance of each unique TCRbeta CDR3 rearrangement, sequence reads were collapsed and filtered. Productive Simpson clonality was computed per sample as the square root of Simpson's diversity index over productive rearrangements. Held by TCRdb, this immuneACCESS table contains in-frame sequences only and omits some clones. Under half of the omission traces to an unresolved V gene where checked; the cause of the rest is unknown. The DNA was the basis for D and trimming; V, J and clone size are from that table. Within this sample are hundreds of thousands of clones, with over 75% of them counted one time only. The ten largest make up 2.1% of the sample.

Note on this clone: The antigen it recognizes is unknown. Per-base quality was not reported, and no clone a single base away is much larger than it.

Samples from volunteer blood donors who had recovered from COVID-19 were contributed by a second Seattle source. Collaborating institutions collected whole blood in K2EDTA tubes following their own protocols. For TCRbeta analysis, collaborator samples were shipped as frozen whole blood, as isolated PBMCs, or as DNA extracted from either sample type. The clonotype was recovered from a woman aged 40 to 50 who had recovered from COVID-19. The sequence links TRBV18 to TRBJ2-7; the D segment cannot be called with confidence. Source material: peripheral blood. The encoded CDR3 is CASSPQNMAEQYF. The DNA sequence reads TGTGCCAGCTCACCACAAAATATGGCCGAGCAGTACTTC.